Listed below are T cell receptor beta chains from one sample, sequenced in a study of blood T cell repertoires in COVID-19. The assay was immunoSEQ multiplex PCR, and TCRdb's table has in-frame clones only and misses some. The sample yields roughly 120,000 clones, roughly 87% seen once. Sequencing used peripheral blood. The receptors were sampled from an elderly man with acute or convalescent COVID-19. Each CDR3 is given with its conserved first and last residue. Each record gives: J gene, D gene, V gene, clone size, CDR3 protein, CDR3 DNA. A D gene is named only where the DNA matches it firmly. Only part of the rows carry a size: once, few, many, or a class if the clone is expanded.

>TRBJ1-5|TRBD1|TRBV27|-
CASGTGQGAYQPQHF
TGTGCCAGCGGGACTGGACAGGGGGCATATCAGCCCCAGCATTTT
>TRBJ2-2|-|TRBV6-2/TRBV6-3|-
CASSKGGNTGELFF
TGTGCCAGCAGTAAAGGGGGGAACACCGGGGAGCTGTTTTTT
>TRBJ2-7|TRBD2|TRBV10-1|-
CANGWDRGRWGTSGRGVLREQYF
TGCGCCAATGGCTGGGACAGGGGAAGATGGGGGACTAGCGGGAGAGGGGTTCTGAGGGAGCAGTACTTC
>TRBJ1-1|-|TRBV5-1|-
CASSLEGRDTEAFF
TGCGCCAGCAGCTTGGAGGGGAGGGACACTGAAGCTTTCTTT
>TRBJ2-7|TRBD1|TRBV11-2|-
CASSISGGEQYF
TGTGCCAGCAGCATTTCAGGGGGTGAGCAGTACTTC
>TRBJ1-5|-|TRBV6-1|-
CASSEVAFASSNQPQHF
TGTGCCAGCAGTGAAGTCGCTTTCGCTAGTAGCAATCAGCCCCAGCATTTT
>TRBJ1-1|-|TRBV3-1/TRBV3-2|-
CASSQGPPQSEAFF
TGTGCCAGCAGCCAAGGGCCTCCTCAATCTGAAGCTTTCTTT
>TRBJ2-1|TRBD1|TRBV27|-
CASKQGGAEQFF
TGTGCCAGCAAACAGGGGGGCGCTGAGCAGTTCTTC
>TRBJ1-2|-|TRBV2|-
CASNSGRAFYGYTF
TGTGCCAGCAATAGCGGCAGGGCCTTCTATGGCTACACCTTC
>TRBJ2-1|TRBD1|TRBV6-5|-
CASSPAGGGNEQFF
TGTGCCAGCAGTCCCGCAGGGGGCGGGAATGAGCAGTTCTTC
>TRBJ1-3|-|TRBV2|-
CASSVFSGNTIYF
TGTGCCTCCTCCGTCTTCTCTGGAAACACCATATATTTT
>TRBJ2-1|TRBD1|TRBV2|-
CASSFNRGAYNEQFF
TGTGCCAGCAGTTTCAACAGGGGGGCCTACAATGAGCAGTTCTTC
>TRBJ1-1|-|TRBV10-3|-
CAISEEGAGRNTEAFF
TGTGCCATCAGTGAGGAAGGGGCGGGAAGGAACACTGAAGCTTTCTTT
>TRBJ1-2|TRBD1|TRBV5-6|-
CASSLFRDRYSSIFGYTF
TGTGCCAGCAGCTTGTTCCGGGACAGGTATTCTAGTATTTTTGGCTACACCTTC
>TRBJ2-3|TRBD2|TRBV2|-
CASNEGGPGTDTQYF
TGTGCCAGCAATGAGGGAGGGCCGGGCACAGATACGCAGTATTTT
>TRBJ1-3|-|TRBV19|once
CASSTSGSSGNTIYF
TGTGCCAGTAGTACCAGCGGAAGCTCTGGAAACACCATATATTTT
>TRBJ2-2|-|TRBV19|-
CASRKGETSAGELFF
TGTGCCAGTAGAAAAGGAGAAACTTCCGCCGGGGAGCTGTTTTTT
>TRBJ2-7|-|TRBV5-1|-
CASSLGGRQDYEQYF
TGCGCCAGCAGCTTGGGGGGCCGCCAAGACTACGAGCAGTACTTC
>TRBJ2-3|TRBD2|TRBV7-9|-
CASRSAGGPADTQYF
TGTGCCAGCAGATCGGCGGGAGGGCCCGCAGATACGCAGTATTTT
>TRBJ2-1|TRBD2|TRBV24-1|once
CATSGTSGTLSYNEQFF
TGTGCCACCAGTGGGACTAGCGGGACCCTCTCCTACAATGAGCAGTTCTTC
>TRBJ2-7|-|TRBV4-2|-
CASSQGQGSPYEQYF
TGTGCCAGCAGCCAAGGGCAGGGGTCCCCCTACGAGCAGTACTTC
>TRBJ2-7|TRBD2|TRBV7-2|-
CASSVSGAIYEQYF
TGTGCCAGCAGCGTAAGCGGGGCTATCTACGAGCAGTACTTC
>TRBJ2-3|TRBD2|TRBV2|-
CASSGEAGGTDTQYF
TGTGCCAGCAGTGGGGAAGCGGGAGGTACAGATACGCAGTATTTT
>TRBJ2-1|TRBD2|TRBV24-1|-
CATSGGGGYNEQFF
TGTGCCACCAGTGGCGGGGGAGGCTACAATGAGCAGTTCTTC
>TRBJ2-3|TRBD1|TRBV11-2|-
CASSGSLGDRLYTDTQYF
TGTGCCAGCAGCGGATCCCTTGGGGACAGGTTATACACAGATACGCAGTATTTT
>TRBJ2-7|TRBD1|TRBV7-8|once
CASSWQQGTGNYEQYF
TGTGCCAGCAGCTGGCAACAGGGGACAGGGAACTACGAGCAGTACTTC
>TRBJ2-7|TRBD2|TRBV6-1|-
CASSEGTSGVNEQYF
TGTGCCAGCAGTGAAGGAACTAGCGGGGTGAACGAGCAGTACTTC
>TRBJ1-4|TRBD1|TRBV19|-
CASSNRDRAREKLFF
TGTGCCAGTAGTAACCGAGACAGGGCCCGGGAAAAACTGTTTTTT
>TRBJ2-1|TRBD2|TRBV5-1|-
CASSLGGSGGYNEQFF
TGCGCCAGCAGCTTGGGTGGCAGCGGGGGTTACAATGAGCAGTTCTTC
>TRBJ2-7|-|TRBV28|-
CASSSPGQNTYEQYF
TGTGCCAGCAGCTCTCCGGGACAAAACACCTACGAGCAGTACTTC
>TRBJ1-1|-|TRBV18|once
CASSPGQNTEAFF
TGTGCCAGCTCACCGGGACAGAACACTGAAGCTTTCTTT
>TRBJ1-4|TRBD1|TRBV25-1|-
CASSSRGPEKLFF
TGTGCCAGCAGTTCCAGGGGGCCAGAAAAACTGTTTTTT
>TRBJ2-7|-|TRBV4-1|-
CASSQSQGGSSYEQYF
TGCGCCAGCAGCCAAAGCCAGGGGGGAAGCTCCTACGAGCAGTACTTC
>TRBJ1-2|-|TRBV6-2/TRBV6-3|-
CASSYAGEGYGYTF
TGTGCCAGCAGTTACGCAGGGGAGGGCTATGGCTACACCTTC
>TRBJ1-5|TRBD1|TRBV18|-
CASSQSGQGGQPQHF
TGTGCCAGCTCACAAAGCGGACAGGGAGGTCAGCCCCAGCATTTT
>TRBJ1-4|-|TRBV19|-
CASSMGGTNEKLFF
TGTGCCAGTAGTATGGGGGGGACTAATGAAAAACTGTTTTTT
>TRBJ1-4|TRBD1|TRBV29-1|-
CSVWTGSEKLFF
TGCAGCGTCTGGACAGGGAGTGAAAAACTGTTTTTT
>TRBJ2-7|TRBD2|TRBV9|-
CASSSSGGSYEQYF
TGTGCCAGCAGCTCTAGCGGGGGCTCCTACGAGCAGTACTTC
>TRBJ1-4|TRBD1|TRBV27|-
CASSYRGSFEKLFF
TGTGCCAGCAGTTACAGGGGGTCGTTTGAAAAACTGTTTTTT
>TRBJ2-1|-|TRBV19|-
CASSIGGQPYNEQFF
TGTGCCAGTAGTATAGGTGGACAGCCCTACAATGAGCAGTTCTTC
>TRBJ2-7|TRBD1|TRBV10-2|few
CASRGTEVFYEQYF
TGCGCCAGCAGAGGGACAGAGGTATTCTACGAGCAGTACTTC
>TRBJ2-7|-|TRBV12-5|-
CASSGLLSYEQYF
TGTGCTAGCTCGGGACTGCTCTCCTACGAGCAGTACTTC
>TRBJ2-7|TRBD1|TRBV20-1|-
CSAKQGYEQYF
TGCAGTGCAAAACAGGGGTACGAGCAGTACTTC
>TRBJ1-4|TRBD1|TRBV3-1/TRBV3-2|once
CASSQDYTGAGEKLFF
TGTGCCAGCAGCCAAGACTATACAGGGGCAGGTGAAAAACTGTTTTTT
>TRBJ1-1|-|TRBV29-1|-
CSVGGANTEAFF
TGCAGCGTAGGAGGGGCGAACACTGAAGCTTTCTTT
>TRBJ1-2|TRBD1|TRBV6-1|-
CASSEEQGANYGYTF
TGTGCCAGCAGTGAAGAACAGGGGGCAAACTATGGCTACACCTTC
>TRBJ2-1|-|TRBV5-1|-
CASSSAGTPGTNEQFF
TGCGCCAGCAGCTCCGCCGGGACTCCCGGAACCAATGAGCAGTTCTTC
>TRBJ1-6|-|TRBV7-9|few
CASSLATGGDSPLHF
TGTGCCAGCAGCTTAGCGACGGGAGGGGATTCACCCCTCCACTTT
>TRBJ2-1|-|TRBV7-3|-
CASSLNGYNEQFF
TGTGCCAGCAGCTTAAACGGGTACAATGAGCAGTTCTTC
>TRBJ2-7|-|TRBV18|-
CASSPPQGRFEQYF
TGTGCCAGCTCACCACCCCAGGGCCGGTTCGAGCAGTACTTC